This T cell receptor (beta chain) was recovered during a study of T cell responses to AZD1222 COVID-19 vaccine. For the study at large: Second-dose intervals near 4 or 12 weeks were combined.

A single count supports this clone. Its specificity is not known. Sequenced by immunoSEQ multiplex PCR; TCRdb stores in-frame clones only, minus some. The sample includes roughly 120,000 clones, 80% to 90% seen only once; the top ten take about 1.6%. Germline V gene data show CDR1 as MNHNS and CDR2 as SASEGT. This CDR3 comprises 14 residues. The germline V and J ends were trimmed by 3 bases and 8 bases, with 13 bases remaining between them. Whole-study results and caveats: Donor demographics were predominantly white British with a female majority; clonal diversity may be underestimated. As reported, nearly half of all spike-specific TCRs target variant regions that are unmutated. An increase in Spike-specific TCR breadth and depth was observed after two AZD1222 doses.

The V call is TRBV6-1, the J call TRBJ1-4; D is possibly TRBD1 (6 bases). This receptor was obtained from an adult in good health. Sequencing was performed on peripheral blood, taken on day 0 of AZD1222 vaccination. CDR3 loop: CASSDGQSWEKLFF. For the CDR3, the DNA is TGTGCCAGCAGTGACGGACAGTCTTGGGAAAAACTGTTTTTT.